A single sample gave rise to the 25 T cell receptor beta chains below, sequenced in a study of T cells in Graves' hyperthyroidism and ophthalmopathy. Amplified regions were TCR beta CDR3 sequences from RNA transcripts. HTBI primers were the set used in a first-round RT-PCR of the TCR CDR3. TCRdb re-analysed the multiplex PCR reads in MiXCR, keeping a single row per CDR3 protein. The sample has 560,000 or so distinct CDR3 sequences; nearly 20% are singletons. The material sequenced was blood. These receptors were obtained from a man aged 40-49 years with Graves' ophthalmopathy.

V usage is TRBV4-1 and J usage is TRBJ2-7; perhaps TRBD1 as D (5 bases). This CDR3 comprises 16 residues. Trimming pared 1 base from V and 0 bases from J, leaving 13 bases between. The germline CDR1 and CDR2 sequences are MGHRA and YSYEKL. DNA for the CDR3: TGCGCCAGCAGCCAAGTTTCAGGGAACCCCTCCTACGAGCAGTACTTC. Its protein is CASSQVSGNPSYEQYF.

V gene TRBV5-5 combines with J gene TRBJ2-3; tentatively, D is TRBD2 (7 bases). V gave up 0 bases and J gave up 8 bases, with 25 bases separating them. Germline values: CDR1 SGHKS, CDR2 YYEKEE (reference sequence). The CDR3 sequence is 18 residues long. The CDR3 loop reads CASSLAGGRGHRPATQYF. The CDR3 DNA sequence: TGTGCCAGCAGCTTGGCTGGGGGGAGGGGACACCGACCAGCTACGCAGTATTTT.

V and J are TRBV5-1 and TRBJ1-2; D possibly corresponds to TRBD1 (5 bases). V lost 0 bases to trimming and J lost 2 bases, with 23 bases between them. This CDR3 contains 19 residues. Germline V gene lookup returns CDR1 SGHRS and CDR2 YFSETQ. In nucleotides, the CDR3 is TGCGCCAGCAGCTTGGATTTCAGCGACAGTTCTCCGGGGAACTATGGCTACACCTTC. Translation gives CASSLDFSDSSPGNYGYTF.

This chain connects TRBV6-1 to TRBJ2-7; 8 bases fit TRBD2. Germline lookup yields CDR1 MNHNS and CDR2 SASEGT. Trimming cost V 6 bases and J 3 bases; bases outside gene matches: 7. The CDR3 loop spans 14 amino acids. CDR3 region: CASSPGGGGYEQYF. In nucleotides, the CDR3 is TGTGCCAGCAGCCCGGGGGGGGGAGGCTACGAGCAGTACTTC.

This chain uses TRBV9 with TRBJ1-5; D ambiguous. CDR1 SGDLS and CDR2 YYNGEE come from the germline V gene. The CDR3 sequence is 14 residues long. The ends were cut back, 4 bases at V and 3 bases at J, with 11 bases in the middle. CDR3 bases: TGTGCCAGCAGCTCGGAACAGATCAATCAGCCCCAGCATTTT. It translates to CASSSEQINQPQHF.

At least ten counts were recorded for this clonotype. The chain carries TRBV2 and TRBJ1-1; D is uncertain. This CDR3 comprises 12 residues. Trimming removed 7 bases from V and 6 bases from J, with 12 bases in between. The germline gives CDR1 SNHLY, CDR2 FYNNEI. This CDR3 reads CASTSMRAEAFF. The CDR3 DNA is TGTGCCAGCACCTCGATGAGGGCTGAAGCTTTCTTT.

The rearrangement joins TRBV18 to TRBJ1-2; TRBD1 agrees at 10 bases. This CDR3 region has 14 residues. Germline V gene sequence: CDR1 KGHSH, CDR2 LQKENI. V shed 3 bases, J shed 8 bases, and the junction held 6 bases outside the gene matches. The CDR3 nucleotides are TGTGCCAGCTCACCGGACAGGGGGTGGCAGGGCTACACCTTC. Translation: CASSPDRGWQGYTF.

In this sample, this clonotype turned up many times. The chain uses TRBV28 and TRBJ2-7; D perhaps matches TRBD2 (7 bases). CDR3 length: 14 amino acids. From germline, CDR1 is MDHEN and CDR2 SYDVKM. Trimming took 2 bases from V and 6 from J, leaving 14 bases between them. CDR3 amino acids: CASSLGGARGEQYF. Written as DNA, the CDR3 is TGTGCCAGCAGTTTAGGGGGGGCCCGGGGCGAGCAGTACTTC.

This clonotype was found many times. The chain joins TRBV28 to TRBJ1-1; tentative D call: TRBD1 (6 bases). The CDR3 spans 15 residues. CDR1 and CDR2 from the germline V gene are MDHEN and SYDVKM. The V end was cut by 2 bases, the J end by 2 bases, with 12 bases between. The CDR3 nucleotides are TGTGCCAGCAGTTTAGGGCAGGGGTTTAACACTGAAGCTTTCTTT. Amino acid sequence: CASSLGQGFNTEAFF.

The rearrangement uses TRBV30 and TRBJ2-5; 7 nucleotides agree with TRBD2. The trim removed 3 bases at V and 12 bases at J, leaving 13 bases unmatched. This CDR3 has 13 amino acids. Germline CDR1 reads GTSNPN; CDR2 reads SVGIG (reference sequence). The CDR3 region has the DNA TGTGCCTGGAGGGTACAGATCGCGGGAGAAGAGTACTTC. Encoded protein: CAWRVQIAGEEYF.

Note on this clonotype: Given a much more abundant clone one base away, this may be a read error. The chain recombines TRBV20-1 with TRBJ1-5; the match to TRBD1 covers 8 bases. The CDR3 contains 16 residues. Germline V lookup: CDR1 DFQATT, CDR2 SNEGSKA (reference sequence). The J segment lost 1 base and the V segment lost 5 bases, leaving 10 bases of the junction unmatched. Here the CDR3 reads CSAGGLQGVSNQPQHF. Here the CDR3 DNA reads TGCAGTGCTGGAGGGCTACAGGGGGTCAGCAATCAGCCCCAGCATTTT.

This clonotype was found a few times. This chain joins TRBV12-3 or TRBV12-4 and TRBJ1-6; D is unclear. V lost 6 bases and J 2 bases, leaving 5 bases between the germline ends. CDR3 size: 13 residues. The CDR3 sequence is CASSGAYNSPLHF. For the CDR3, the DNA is TGTGCCAGCAGCGGCGCCTATAATTCACCCCTCCACTTT.

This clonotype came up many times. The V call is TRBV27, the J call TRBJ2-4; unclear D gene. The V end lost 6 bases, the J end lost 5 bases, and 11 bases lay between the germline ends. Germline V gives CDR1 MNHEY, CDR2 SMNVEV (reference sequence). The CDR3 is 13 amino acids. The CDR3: CASSEVMENIQYF. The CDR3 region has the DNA TGTGCCAGCAGCGAGGTAATGGAAAACATTCAGTACTTC.

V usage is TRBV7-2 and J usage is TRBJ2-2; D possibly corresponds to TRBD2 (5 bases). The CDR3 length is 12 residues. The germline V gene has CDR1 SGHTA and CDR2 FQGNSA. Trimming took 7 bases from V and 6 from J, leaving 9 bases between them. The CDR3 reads CASNGVPGELFF. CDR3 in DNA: TGTGCCAGCAACGGGGTCCCCGGGGAGCTGTTTTTT.

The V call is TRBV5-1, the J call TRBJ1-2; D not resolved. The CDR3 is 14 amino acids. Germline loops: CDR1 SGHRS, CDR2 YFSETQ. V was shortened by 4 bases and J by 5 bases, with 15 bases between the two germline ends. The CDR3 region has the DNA TGCGCCAGCAGCCTAGGAAAGGGTGAATATGGCTACACCTTC. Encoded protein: CASSLGKGEYGYTF.

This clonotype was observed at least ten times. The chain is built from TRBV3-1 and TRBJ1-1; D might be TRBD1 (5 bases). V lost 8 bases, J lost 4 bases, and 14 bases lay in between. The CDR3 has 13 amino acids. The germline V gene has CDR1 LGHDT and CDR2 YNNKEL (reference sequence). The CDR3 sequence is CASGVGVGTEAFF. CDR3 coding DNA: TGTGCCAGCGGCGTGGGGGTGGGCACTGAAGCTTTCTTT.

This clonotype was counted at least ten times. CDR3 DNA sequence: TGCGCCAGCTCTTGGACAGGGACAAACACCGGGGAGCTGTTTTTT. Protein product: CASSWTGTNTGELFF. V usage is TRBV5-1 and J usage is TRBJ2-2; 8 bases are a match to TRBD1. The V gene end was trimmed by 7 bases and the J gene end by 2 bases; junction bases not matched to a gene: 7. CDR1 and CDR2 from the germline V gene are SGHRS and YFSETQ. This CDR3 comprises 15 residues.

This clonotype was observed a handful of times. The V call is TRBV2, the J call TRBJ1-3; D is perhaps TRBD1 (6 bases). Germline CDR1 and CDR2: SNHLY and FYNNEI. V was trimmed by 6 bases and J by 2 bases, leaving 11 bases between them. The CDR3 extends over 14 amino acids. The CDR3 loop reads CASREDSAGNTIYF. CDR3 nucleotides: TGTGCCAGCAGAGAGGACAGCGCTGGAAACACCATATATTTT.

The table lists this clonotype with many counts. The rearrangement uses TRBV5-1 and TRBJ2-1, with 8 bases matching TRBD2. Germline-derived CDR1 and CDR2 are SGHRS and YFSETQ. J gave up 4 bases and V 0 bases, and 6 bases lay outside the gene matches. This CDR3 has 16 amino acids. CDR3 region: CASSLATSELYNEQFF. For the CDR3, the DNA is TGCGCCAGCAGCTTGGCGACTAGCGAGCTGTACAATGAGCAGTTCTTC.

This CDR3 reads CASSVGGTGQETQYF. The CDR3 nucleotides are TGTGCCAGCAGTGTAGGGGGGACAGGCCAAGAGACCCAGTACTTC. The rearrangement uses TRBV6-1 and TRBJ2-5; 8 positions agree with TRBD1. The CDR3 spans 15 residues. J lost 1 base, V lost 4 bases, and 5 bases had no gene match. Germline CDR1 reads MNHNS; CDR2 reads SASEGT.

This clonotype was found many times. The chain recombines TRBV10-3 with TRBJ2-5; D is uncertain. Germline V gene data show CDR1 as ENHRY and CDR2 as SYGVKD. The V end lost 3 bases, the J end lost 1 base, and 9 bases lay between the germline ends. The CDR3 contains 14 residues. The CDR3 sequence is CAISDVFPQETQYF. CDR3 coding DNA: TGTGCCATCAGTGATGTCTTCCCCCAAGAGACCCAGTACTTC.

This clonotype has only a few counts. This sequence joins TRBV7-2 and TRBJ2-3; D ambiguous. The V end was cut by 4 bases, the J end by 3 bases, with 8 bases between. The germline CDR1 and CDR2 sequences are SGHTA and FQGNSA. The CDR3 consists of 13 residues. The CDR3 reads CASSSYQTDTQYF. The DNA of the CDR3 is TGTGCCAGCAGCTCCTACCAAACAGATACGCAGTATTTT.

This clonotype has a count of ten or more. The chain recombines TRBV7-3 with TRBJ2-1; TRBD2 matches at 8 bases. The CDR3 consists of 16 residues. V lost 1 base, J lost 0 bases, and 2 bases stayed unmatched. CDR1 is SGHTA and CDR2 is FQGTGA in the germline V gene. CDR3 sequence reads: CASSLKGTSSYNEQFF. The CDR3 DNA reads TGTGCCAGCAGCTTAAAGGGGACTAGCTCCTACAATGAGCAGTTCTTC. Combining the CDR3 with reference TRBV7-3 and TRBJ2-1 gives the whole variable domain GAGVSQTPSNKVTEKGKYVELRCDPISGHTALYWYRQSLGQGPEFLIYFQGTGAADDSGLPNDRFFAVRPEGSVSTLKIQRTERGDSAVYLCASSLKGTSSYNEQFFGPGTRLTVL.

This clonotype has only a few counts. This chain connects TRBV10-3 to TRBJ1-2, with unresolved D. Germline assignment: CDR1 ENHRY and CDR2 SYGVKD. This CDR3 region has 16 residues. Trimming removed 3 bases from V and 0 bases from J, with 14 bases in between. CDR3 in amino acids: CAISDTSPYANYGYTF. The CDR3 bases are TGTGCCATCAGTGATACCAGCCCCTATGCTAACTATGGCTACACCTTC.

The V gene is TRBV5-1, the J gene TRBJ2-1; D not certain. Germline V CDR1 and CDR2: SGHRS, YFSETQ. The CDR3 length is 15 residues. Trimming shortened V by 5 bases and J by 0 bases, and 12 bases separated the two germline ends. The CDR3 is CASRLTQSSYNEQFF. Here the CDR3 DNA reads TGCGCCAGCAGGCTGACTCAAAGCTCCTACAATGAGCAGTTCTTC.